This T cell receptor (beta chain) emerged from a study of blood T cell repertoires in COVID-19. Study summary: Material from acute and convalescent COVID-19 was sourced from the United States, Italy and Spain. PBMCs, B-cell-depleted T cells, or T cells provided the cDNA or gDNA that made up the material.

Germline V gene data show CDR1 as SGHRS and CDR2 as YFSETQ. The ends lost 5 bases at V and 4 bases at J; junction bases unmatched: 7. This CDR3 spans 14 amino acids. In the study's own analysis: Researchers report that nucleated cell counts were estimated from reference gene primer amplification. Profiled with immunoSEQ multiplex PCR; TCRdb holds only in-frame clones, not every one. That table supplies the V and J calls and clone size; D and trimming were determined from the DNA. The sample yields some 80,000 clones, 85% seen once. The TCR comes from an elderly man with active or convalescent COVID-19. The chain uses TRBV5-1 and TRBJ1-1, with 8 bases aligning to TRBD1. The sample was peripheral blood. The chain's CDR3 is CASRPAQGATEAFF. CDR3 bases: TGCGCCAGCAGACCAGCCCAGGGGGCCACTGAAGCTTTCTTT.